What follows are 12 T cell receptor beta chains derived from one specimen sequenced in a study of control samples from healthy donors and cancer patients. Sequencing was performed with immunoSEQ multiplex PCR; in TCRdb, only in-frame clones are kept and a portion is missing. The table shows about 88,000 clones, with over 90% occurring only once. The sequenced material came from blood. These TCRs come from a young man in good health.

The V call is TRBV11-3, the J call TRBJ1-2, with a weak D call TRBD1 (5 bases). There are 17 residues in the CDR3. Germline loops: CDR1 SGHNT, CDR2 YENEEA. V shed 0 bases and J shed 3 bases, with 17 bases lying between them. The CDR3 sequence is CASSLEAGTFPYYGYTF. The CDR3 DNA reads TGTGCCAGCAGCTTAGAGGCCGGGACTTTCCCCTACTATGGCTACACCTTC.

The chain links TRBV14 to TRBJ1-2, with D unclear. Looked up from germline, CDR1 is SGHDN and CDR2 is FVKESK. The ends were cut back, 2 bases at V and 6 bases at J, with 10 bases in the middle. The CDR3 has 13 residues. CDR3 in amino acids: CASSQRERDGYTF. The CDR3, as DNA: TGTGCCAGCAGCCAAAGGGAAAGAGATGGCTACACCTTC.

The CDR3 here is CASSAFSGLATQETQYF. The CDR3 DNA reads TGTGCCAGCAGCGCCTTCTCGGGACTAGCGACTCAAGAGACCCAGTACTTC. The V call is TRBV9, the J call TRBJ2-5; 10 bases align to TRBD2. J was trimmed by 2 bases and V by 3 bases; bases with no gene match: 10. The CDR3 has 17 amino acids. Germline V lookup: CDR1 SGDLS, CDR2 YYNGEE. The entire variable domain, with the rest obtained from reference TRBV9 and TRBJ2-5, is as follows: DSGVTQTPKHLITATGQRVTLRCSPRSGDLSVYWYQQSLDQGLQFLIQYYNGEERAKGNILERFSAQQFPDLHSELNLSSLELGDSALYFCASSAFSGLATQETQYFGPGTRLLVL.

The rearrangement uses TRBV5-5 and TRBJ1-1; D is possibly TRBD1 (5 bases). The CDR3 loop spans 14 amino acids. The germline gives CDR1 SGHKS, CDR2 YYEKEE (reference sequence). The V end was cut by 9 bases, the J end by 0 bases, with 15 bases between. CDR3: CATNDGALNTEAFF. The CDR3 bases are TGTGCCACCAACGATGGGGCTTTGAACACTGAAGCTTTCTTT.

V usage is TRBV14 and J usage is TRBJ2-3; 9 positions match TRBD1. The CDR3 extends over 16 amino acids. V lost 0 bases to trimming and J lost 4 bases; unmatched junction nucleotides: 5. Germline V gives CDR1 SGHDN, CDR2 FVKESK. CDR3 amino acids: CASSQDRTGDADTQYF. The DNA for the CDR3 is TGTGCCAGCAGCCAAGATAGGACAGGGGATGCAGATACGCAGTATTTT. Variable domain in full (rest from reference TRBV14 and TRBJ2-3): EAGVTQFPSHSVIEKGQTVTLRCDPISGHDNLYWYRRVMGKEIKFLLHFVKESKQDESGMPNNRFLAERTGGTYSTLKVQPAELEDSGVYFCASSQDRTGDADTQYFGPGTRLTVL.

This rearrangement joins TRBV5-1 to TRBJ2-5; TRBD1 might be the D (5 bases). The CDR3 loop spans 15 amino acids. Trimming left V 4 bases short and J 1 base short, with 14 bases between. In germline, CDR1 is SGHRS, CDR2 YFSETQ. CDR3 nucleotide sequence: TGCGCCAGCAGCCCCAACGCAGGGTTCCAAGAGACCCAGTACTTC. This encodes CASSPNAGFQETQYF.

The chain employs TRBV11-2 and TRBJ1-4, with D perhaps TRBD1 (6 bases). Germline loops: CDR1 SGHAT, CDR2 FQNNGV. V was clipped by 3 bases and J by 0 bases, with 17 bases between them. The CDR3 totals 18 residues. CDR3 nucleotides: TGTGCCAGCAGCTTGGTTGAGGGACAACTTGCAACTAATGAAAAACTGTTTTTT. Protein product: CASSLVEGQLATNEKLFF. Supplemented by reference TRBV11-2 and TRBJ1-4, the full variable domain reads EAGVAQSPRYKIIEKRQSVAFWCNPISGHATLYWYQQILGQGPKLLIQFQNNGVVDDSQLPKDRFSAERLKGVDSTLKIQPAKLEDSAVYLCASSLVEGQLATNEKLFFGSGTQLSVL.

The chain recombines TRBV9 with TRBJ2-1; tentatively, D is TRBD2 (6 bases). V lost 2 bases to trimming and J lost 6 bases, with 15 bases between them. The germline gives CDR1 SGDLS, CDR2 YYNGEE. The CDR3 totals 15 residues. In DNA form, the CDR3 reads TGTGCCAGCAGCGTCGGGCGGGACGCTGGCAATGAGCAGTTCTTC. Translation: CASSVGRDAGNEQFF.

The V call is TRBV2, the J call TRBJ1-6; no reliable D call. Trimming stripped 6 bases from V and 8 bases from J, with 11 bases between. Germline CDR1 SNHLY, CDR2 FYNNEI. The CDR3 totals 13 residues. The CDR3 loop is CASRTGRDSPLHF. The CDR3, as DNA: TGTGCCAGCAGGACGGGTAGAGATTCACCCCTCCACTTT.

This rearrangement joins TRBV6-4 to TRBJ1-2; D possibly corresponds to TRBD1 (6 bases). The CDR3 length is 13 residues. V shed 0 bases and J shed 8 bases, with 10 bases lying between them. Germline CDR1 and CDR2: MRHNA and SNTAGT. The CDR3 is CASSDSAQGGYTF. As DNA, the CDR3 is TGTGCCAGCAGTGACTCGGCGCAGGGGGGCTACACCTTC.

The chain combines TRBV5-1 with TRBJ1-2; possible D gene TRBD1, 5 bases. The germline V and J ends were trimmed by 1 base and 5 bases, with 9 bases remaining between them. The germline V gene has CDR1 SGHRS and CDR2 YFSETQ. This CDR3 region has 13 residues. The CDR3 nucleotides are TGCGCCAGCAGCTTGCGGGGGGATTATGGCTACACCTTC. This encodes CASSLRGDYGYTF.

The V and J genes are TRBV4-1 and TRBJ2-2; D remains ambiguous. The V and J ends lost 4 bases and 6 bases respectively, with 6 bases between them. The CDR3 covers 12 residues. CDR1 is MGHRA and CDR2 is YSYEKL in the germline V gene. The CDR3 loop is CASSLSPGELFF. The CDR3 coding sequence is TGCGCCAGCAGCCTAAGCCCCGGGGAGCTGTTTTTT.